Included here is one TCR beta chain sequence, with context. What antigen it recognizes has not been identified. No base quality information exists; no much larger clone differs at one position. Genomic DNA was isolated from the sorted cells so that the TCRbeta CDR3 region could be sequenced. TCRbeta CDR3 regions were sequenced using the immunoSEQ Assay. TCRdb took this table from immuneACCESS and kept in-frame rearrangements with V and J called. Such tables lack part of the clones; where checked against another copy, unresolved V genes explain under half of the gap, and the rest is unexplained. This sample gives roughly 56,000 clones in total; roughly 81% of them show up just once. The ten most abundant clones make up about 4.5% of the sample. This entry is derived from a study of OX40 agonist ivuxolimab in advanced cancers. Describing the broader study: Ivuxolimab was an agonistic, fully human IgG2 monoclonal antibody directed against OX40 (CD134), a costimulatory receptor. Intravenous ivuxolimab was administered to patients every 2 weeks at six dose levels: 0.01, 0.1, 0.3, 1.5, 3 and 10 mg/kg. Among the 52 dose-escalation patients, approximately 20 had hepatocellular carcinoma, some 15 melanoma, 9 renal cell carcinoma and 9 head and neck cancer. In the dose-escalation cohort, more than 75% of patients were male, and the mean age was approximately 60 years, with a range of roughly 23 to 85. Prior anti-PD-1, anti-PD-L1 or anti-CTLA-4 therapy was permitted, and checkpoint inhibitors had been received by roughly 42% of dose-escalation patients. Partial responses occurred in three dose-escalation patients: two with cutaneous melanoma and one with hepatocellular carcinoma. Peripheral TCRbeta sequencing aimed to test whether ivuxolimab altered TCR sequence diversity and caused clonal T-cell expansion. The monotherapy dose-escalation portion (N ≈ 56 patients) of the phase I ivuxolimab trial is reported in the paper. Study-wide findings and limitations: Antigen specificity was not determined for the clonally expanded peripheral T cells. In the 0.1-3.0 mg/kg groups, partial responders were among the patients with the lowest normalized peripheral clonal expansion, particularly in CD8+ T cells. At doses of 0.1 to 3.0 mg/kg, clonal expansion of both CD4+ and CD8+ T cells in blood was seen between baseline and week 6. Low levels of normalized T-cell clonal expansion were also seen in some nonresponding patients. After ivuxolimab, CD8+ T cells had more expanded clones than CD4+ T cells on average.

From the germline V gene, CDR1 is MNHEY and CDR2 is SVGAGI. Taken from cysteine to phenylalanine, the CDR3 has 14 residues. Just the 42-base CDR3 DNA is kept, in frame starting at base 1. The germline ends are 18 bases apart after V is trimmed by 6 bases and J by 10 bases. The trial excluded patients who had a history of autoimmune disease or were on systemic immunosuppression. Peripheral blood for TCR sequencing was collected from all dose cohorts at baseline, on cycle 4 day 1, and on cycle 7 day 1. Samples came from an open-label, multicenter, first-in-human phase I dose-escalation trial of ivuxolimab. Adults with locally advanced or metastatic head and neck squamous cell, hepatocellular, melanoma or renal cell carcinoma were enrolled in the trial. CD4+ and CD8+ T cells were sorted separately from peripheral blood before TCR sequencing.

The receptor's source is an adult with an advanced solid tumor such as melanoma, head and neck, liver or kidney cancer. The rearrangement combines TRBV6-5 with TRBJ1-4, with TRBD1 perhaps the D gene, on 5 matching bases. The source was CD4+ or CD8+ T cells sorted from blood, collected in a trial of the OX40 agonist ivuxolimab. Here is the DNA: TGTGCCAGCAGCCGGGACTCCTCAGGCGGAAAACTGTTTTTT. This is translated as CASSRDSSGGKLFF.